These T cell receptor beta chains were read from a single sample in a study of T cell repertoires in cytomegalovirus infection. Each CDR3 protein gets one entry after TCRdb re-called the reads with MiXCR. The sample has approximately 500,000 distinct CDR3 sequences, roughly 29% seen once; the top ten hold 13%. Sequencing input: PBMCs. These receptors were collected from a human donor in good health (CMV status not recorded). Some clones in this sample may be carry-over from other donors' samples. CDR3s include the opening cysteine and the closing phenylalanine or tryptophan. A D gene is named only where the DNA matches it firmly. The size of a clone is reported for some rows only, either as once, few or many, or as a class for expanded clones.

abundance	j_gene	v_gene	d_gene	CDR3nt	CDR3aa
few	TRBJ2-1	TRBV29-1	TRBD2	TGCAGCGTTGAGGTTCCTAGCGGGAGAGAGTATGAGCAGTTCTTC	CSVEVPSGREYEQFF
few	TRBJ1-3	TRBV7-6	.	TGTGCCAGCAGCTTAGGCCCCAGCAGCAGCCGCTCTGGAAACACCATATATTTT	CASSLGPSSSRSGNTIYF
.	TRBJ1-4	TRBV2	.	TGTGCCACGTCCATTACCATAGGGGGGACTAATGAAAAACTGTTTTTT	CATSITIGGTNEKLFF
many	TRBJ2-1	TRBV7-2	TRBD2	TGTGCCAGCAGCTTAACTAGCGGGGCACAGGGTGAGCAGTTCTTC	CASSLTSGAQGEQFF
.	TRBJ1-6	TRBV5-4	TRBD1	TGTGCCAGCAGTCAAGGGACAGGGTATAATTCACCCCTCCACTTT	CASSQGTGYNSPLHF
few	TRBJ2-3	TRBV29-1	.	TGCAGCGTATTTCAGGGAGCAGATACGCAGTATTTT	CSVFQGADTQYF
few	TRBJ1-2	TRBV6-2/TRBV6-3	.	TGTGCCACCCGAGAGGACTATGGCTACACCTTC	CATREDYGYTF
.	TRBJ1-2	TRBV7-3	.	TGTGCCAGCAGCCTCTCGGCAGACATTACGGGGGCTGGCTACACCTTC	CASSLSADITGAGYTF
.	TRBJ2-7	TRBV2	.	TGTGCCAGCAGTGACCCGGGTTCTGTCCACGAGCAGTACTTC	CASSDPGSVHEQYF
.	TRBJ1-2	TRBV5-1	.	TGCGCCAGCAGCTTTCGAGTCCGGGGACTCAACTATGGCTACACCTTC	CASSFRVRGLNYGYTF
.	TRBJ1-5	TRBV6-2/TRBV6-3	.	TGTGCCAGCACCCGGGCAGGGCATCAGCCCCAGCATTTT	CASTRAGHQPQHF
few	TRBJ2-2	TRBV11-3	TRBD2	TGTGCCAGCATCAAGCGGGAGATGGGAACCGGGGAGCTGTTTTTT	CASIKREMGTGELFF
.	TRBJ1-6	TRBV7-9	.	TGTGCCAGCAGCTTAACAGCTGTCTATTCACCCCTCCACTTT	CASSLTAVYSPLHF
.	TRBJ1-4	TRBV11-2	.	TGTGCCAGCAGCTCAATGTGGGATCAAAAACTGTTTTTT	CASSSMWDQKLFF
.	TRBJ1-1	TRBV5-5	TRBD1	TGTGCCAGCAGCTTGGGGACAGGGATTATGAACACTGAAGCTTTCTTT	CASSLGTGIMNTEAFF
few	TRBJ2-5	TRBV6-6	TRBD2	TGTGCCAGCACCAAACCCCCGGGACTAGCGGGAGGGCCCCTGGGGGAGACCCAGTACTTC	CASTKPPGLAGGPLGETQYF
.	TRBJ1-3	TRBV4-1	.	TGCGCCAGCAGCCAAGCGCCAGTGGCCGGAAACACCATATATTTT	CASSQAPVAGNTIYF
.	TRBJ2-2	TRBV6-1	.	TGTGCCAGCAGTCGCTACGGGAACACCGGGGAGCTGTTTTTT	CASSRYGNTGELFF
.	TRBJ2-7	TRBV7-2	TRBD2	TGTGCCAGCAGCTTAGAGGCGGGAGGGCCCTACGAGCAGTACTTC	CASSLEAGGPYEQYF
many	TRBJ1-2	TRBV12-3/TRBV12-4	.	TGTGCCAGCAGCGAACTTAGGACCGTCGCTCGTGGCTACACCTTC	CASSELRTVARGYTF
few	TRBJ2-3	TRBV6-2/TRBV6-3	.	TGTGCCTGTCGACTGGATTGGACAGATACGCAGTATTTT	CACRLDWTDTQYF
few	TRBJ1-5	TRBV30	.	TGTGCCTGGAGTGTAACGAGGGGGGGACAGCCCCAGCATTTT	CAWSVTRGGQPQHF
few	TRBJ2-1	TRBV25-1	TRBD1	TGTGCCAGCATTCGAGAGGGGGCAAGGGTCTTC	CASIREGARVF
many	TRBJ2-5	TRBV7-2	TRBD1	TGTGCCACCAACAGGGGGGCCCAAGAGACCCAGTACTTC	CATNRGAQETQYF
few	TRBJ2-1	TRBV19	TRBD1	TGTGCCAGTAGTATGGGGACAGGGAGTGGGTCGGGAGAGGGGTCCTACAATGAGCAGTTCTTC	CASSMGTGSGSGEGSYNEQFF